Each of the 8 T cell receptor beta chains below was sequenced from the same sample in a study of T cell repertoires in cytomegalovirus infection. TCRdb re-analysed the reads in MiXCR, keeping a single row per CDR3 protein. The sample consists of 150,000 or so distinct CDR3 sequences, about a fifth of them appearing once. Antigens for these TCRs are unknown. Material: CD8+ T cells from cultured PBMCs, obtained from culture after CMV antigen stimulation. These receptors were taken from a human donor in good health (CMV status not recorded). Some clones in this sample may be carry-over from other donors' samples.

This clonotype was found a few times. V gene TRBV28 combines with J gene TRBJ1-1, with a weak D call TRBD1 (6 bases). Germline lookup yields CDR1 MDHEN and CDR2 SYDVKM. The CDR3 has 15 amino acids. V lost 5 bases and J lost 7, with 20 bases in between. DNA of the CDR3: TGTGCCAGCAGTCGTCCACTTACAGGGCGCATTGAAGCTTTCTTT. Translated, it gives CASSRPLTGRIEAFF.

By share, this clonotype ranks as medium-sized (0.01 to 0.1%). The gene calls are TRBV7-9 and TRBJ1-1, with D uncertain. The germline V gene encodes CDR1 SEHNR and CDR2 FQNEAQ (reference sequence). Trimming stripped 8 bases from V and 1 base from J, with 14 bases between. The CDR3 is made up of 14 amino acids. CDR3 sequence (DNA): TGTGCCAGCGGAAACAGAACAGAGAACACTGAAGCTTTCTTT. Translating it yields CASGNRTENTEAFF.

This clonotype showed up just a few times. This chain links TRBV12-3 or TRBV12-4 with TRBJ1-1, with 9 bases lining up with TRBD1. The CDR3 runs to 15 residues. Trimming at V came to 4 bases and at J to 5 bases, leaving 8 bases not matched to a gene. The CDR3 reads CASSSYRGRSTEAFF. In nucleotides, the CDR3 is TGTGCCAGCAGTTCGTACAGGGGGCGAAGTACTGAAGCTTTCTTT.

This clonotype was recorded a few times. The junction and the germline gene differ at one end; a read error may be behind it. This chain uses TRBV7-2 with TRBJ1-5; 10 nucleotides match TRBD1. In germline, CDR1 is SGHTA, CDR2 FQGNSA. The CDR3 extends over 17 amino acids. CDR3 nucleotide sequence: TGTGCCAGCAGCCCCCGACAGGGGGCGAGGGCGGCGCGGCCCCAACATTTT. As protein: CASSPRQGARAARPQHF.

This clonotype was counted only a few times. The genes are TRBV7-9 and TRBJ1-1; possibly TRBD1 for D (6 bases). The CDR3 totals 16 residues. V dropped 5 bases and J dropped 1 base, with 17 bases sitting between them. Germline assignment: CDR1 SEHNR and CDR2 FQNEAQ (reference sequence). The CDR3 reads CASSPPDSGQNTEAFF. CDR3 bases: TGTGCCAGCAGCCCACCGGACAGCGGACAGAACACTGAAGCTTTCTTT.

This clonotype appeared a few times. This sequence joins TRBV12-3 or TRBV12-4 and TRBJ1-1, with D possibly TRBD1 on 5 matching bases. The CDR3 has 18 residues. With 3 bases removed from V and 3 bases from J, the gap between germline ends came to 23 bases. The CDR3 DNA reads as TGTGCCAGCAGTTTGTGGTTTGATGGGGGGATAGGGGACACTGAAGCTTTCTTT. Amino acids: CASSLWFDGGIGDTEAFF.

DNA of the CDR3: TGTGCCAGCAGCTTTCCGGAGGGGGCTAATGAAAAACTGTTTTTT. This sequence encodes CASSFPEGANEKLFF. The rearrangement links TRBV7-2 to TRBJ1-4, with D perhaps matching TRBD1 (6 bases). Germline assignment: CDR1 SGHTA and CDR2 FQGNSA. This CDR3 region has 15 residues. V was shortened by 3 bases and J by 3 bases, with 11 bases between the two germline ends.

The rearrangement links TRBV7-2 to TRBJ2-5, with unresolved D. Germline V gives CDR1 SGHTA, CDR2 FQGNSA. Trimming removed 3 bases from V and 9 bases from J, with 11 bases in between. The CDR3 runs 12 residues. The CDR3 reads CASSFPGWSQYF. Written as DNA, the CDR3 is TGTGCCAGCAGCTTCCCCGGCTGGTCCCAGTACTTC. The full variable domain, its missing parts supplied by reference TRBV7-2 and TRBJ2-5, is GAGVSQSPSNKVTEKGKDVELRCDPISGHTALYWYRQSLGQGLEFLIYFQGNSAPDKSGLPSDRFSAERTGGSVSTLTIQRTQQEDSAVYLCASSFPGWSQYFGPGTRLLVL.